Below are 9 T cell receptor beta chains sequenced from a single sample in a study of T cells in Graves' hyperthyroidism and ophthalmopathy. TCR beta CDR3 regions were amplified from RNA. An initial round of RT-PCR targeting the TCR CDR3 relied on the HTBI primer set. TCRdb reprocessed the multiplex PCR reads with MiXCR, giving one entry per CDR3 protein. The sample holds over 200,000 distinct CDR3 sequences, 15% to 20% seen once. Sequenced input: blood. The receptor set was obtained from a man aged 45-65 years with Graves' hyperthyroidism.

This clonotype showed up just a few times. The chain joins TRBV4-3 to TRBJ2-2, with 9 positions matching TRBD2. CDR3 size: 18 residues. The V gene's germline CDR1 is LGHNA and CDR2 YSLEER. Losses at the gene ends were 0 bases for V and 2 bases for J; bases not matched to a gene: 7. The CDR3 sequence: CASSQDSWLAGNTGELFF. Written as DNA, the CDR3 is TGCGCCAGCAGCCAAGATTCTTGGCTAGCGGGAAACACCGGGGAGCTGTTTTTT.

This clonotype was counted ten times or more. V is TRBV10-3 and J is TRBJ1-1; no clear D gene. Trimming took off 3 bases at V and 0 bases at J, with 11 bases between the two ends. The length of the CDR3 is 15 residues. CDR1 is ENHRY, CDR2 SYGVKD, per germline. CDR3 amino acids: CAISDIARVNTEAFF. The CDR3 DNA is TGTGCCATCAGTGATATTGCGAGGGTGAACACTGAAGCTTTCTTT.

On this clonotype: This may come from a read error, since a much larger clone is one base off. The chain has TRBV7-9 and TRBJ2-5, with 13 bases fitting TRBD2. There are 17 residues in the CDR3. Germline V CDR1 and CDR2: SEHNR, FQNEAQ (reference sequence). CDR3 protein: CPSSLAIGTSGTETQYF. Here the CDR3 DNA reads TGTCCCAGCAGCTTAGCGATCGGGACTAGCGGGACGGAGACCCAGTACTTC.

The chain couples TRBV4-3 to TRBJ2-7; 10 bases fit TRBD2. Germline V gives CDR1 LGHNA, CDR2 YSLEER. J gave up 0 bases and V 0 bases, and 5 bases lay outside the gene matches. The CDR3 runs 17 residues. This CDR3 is CASSQEGTSDLSYEQYF. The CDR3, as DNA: TGCGCCAGCAGCCAAGAGGGGACTAGCGATCTCTCCTACGAGCAGTACTTC.

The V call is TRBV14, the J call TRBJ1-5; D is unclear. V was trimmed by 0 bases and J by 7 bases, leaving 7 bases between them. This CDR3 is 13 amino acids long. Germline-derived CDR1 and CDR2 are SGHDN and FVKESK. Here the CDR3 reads CASSQDPGQPQHF. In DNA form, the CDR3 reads TGTGCCAGCAGCCAAGATCCAGGACAGCCCCAGCATTTT.

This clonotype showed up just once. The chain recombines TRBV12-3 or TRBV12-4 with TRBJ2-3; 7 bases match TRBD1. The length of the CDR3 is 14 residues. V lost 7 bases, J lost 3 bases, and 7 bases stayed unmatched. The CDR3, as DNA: TGTGCCAGCAACGACAGGGCTTGGACAGATACGCAGTATTTT. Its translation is CASNDRAWTDTQYF.

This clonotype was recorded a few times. CDR3 DNA sequence: TGCGCCAGCAGCTTGGCCCGGGGGGGGAACACTGAAGCTTTCTTT. Protein: CASSLARGGNTEAFF. The chain joins TRBV5-1 to TRBJ1-1; D possibly corresponds to TRBD1 (5 bases). Germline assignment: CDR1 SGHRS and CDR2 YFSETQ. Trimming shortened V by 0 bases and J by 1 base, and 10 bases separated the two germline ends. The CDR3 is made up of 15 amino acids.

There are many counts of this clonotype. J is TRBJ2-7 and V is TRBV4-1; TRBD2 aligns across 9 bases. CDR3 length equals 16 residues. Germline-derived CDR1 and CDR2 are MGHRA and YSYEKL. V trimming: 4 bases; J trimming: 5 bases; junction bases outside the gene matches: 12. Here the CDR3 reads CASSPSGVAGAHEQYF. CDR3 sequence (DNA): TGCGCCAGCAGCCCCTCGGGGGTAGCGGGAGCCCACGAGCAGTACTTC.

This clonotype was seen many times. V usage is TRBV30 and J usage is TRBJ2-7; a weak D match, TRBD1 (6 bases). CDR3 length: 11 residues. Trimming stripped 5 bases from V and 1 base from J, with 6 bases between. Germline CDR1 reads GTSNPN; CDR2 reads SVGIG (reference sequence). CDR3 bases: TGTGCCTGGGACAGGTCCTACGAGCAGTACTTC. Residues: CAWDRSYEQYF.